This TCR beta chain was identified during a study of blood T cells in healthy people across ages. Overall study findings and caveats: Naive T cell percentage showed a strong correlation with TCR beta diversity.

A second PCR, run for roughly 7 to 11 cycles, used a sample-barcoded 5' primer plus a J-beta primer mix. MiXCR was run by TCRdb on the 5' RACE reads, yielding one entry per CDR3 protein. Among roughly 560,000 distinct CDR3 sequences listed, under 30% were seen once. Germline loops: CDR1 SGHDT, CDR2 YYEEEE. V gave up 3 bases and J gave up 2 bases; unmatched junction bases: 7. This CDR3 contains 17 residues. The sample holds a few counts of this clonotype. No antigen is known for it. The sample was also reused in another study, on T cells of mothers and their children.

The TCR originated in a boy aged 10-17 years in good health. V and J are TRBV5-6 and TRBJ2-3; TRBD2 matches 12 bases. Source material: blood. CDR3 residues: CASSSPGLAGNTDTQYF. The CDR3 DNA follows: TGTGCCAGCAGCTCGCCGGGACTAGCGGGCAACACAGATACGCAGTATTTT.